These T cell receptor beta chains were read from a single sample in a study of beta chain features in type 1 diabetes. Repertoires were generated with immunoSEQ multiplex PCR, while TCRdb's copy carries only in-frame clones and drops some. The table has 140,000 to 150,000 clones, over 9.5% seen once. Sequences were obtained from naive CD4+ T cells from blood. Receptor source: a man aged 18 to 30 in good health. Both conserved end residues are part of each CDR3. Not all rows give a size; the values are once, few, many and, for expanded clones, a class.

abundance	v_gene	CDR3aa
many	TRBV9	CASSFLAGGQDEQFF
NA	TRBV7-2	CASSSRQGGVKETQYF
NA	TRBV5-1	CASSSGGTYNSPLHF
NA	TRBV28	CASSSGQGNNEQFF
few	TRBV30	CAWSGRTGTDGYTF
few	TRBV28	CASSPTPTGAEQYF
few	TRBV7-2	CASSLVQANSPLHF
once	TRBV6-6	CASSYLLAENTGELFF
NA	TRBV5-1	CASSLEASGANVLTF
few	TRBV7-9	CASSLPDQGTRGYTF
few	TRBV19	CATQTGALAKNIQYF